This T cell receptor beta chain was captured by sequencing in a study of cytomegalovirus exposure and HLA in healthy donors (dated by TCRdb to about 2017). Background for the entire study: According to an earlier analysis of a few hundred of the donors, roughly 180 million T cells yielded 100 million or so unique TCR beta sequences and more than 250 Gb of sequence data. An early release that covered around 590 HLA-typed donors contained approximately 300 gigabases of sequencing data and tens of millions of unique TCR sequences. Of the roughly 420 genotyped donors, over 80% were placed in the genetic ancestry cluster associated with self-reported Caucasian donors. The study was designed to test whether signatures of past pathogen exposure could be identified by cataloging public T cell receptors. The study used immunosequencing to profile the T cell repertoires of about 670 subjects and linked those repertoires to cytomegalovirus serostatus. A separate validation cohort of 100 to 150 different subjects was used in addition to the roughly 670-subject first cohort. The study combined high-throughput TCR immunosequencing, statistical association of individual TCRs with disease status, and machine learning to predict cytomegalovirus infection status. In a later analysis, previously published TCR beta repertoires from some 640 donors were re-analyzed and high-resolution HLA genotyping was added so that TCR occurrence patterns could be studied. The later analysis used no new phenotypic data to find candidate immune exposures, relying instead on TCR beta sequences and their occurrence across donors. An earlier analysis of several hundred of the donors applied high-throughput TCR beta sequencing to assess whether each TCR beta V gene segment acted as functional or pseudogenic. Alongside the repertoire data, information on donor age, sex, ethnicity and CMV serostatus was compiled. In a later genetic analysis, genome-wide SNP genotypes for about three fifths of the roughly 670 donors were used, and that subset was treated as a discovery cohort. All discovery cohort repertoires had been generated on a single sequencing platform. HLA typing included class I and class II loci at four-digit resolution. The number of donors typed differed by locus, with about 620-630 for A, B, C, DRB1 and DQB1, more than 500 for DQA1, 606 for DPA1, and over 400 for DPB1. Four or five DR-DQ haplotypes were treated as single units for association and clustering because of strong linkage in the cohort. On average, over 200,000 unique TCR beta nucleotide sequences were sequenced per donor among about 400 genotyped donors of the cohort, with around 19% of those sequences being non-productive. Overall study outcomes, separate from this receptor: In an earlier analysis of roughly 500 of the donors, most TCR beta V segments appeared in productive rearrangements about 90% or about 30% of the time, broadly matching IMGT annotations. A further reported finding was that TCR beta sequences accurately predicted the HLA-A and HLA-B alleles for most subjects in the first cohort. Compared with the roughly 670-donor mean, donors in an Asian-associated ancestry cluster had fewer N-insertions in productive TCRs, according to a later genetic analysis. Most TCR sequences were observed very rarely across donors, whereas some public TCRs were present in many individuals. Three of the identified cytomegalovirus-associated TCR beta chains were confirmed in vitro to be specific for cytomegalovirus antigens. Immune exposure information for the cohort was limited to CMV serostatus. An association between a missense DCLRE1C variant and V-gene and J-gene trimming of TCR beta chains was found in a later genetic analysis and replicated in an independent cohort. Linkage disequilibrium might explain the correlated functional status among segregating V segments, but an unknown experimental factor could not be excluded. Presence/absence analyses assumed roughly uniform sequencing depth across donors, an assumption that may not hold. When HLA alleles, especially DR and DQ, strongly co-occurred, TCR associations were difficult to assign to individual alleles. In a later analysis, TCR association rates were found to vary across HLA loci, with the most associated TCRs seen for DRB1 alleles and the fewest for HLA-C alleles. This cohort had only TCR beta chains sequenced, and the lack of alpha or paired-chain data limited which features could be detected. A cluster of highly shared sequence variants was judged likely to represent a technical artifact of the sequencing pipeline. Because counts were too low, roughly 18 rarely observed V segments, including chromosome 9 orphons, were left out of the earlier analysis of some 640 of the donors. A later analysis found that most CMV-associated TCR beta chains appeared HLA-restricted, with HLA associations seemingly driven largely by CMV exposure. The classifier was reported to diagnose cytomegalovirus status with high specificity and sensitivity in both the original and validation cohorts. The study gave a list of over 150 TCR beta chains associated with cytomegalovirus. According to the authors, the approach could potentially be generalized to other disease states and immunological phenotypes. According to a later analysis, parvovirus B19, influenza, CMV and Epstein-Barr virus appeared linked to several top co-occurrence clusters. At a false discovery rate of 0.05, a later analysis linked under 20,000 TCR beta sequences to specific HLA alleles. In a later analysis, HLA-associated TCR beta chains showed more clonal expansion and lower generation probabilities than non-associated chains that were equally common. Some IMGT-functional V segments, including TRBV6-2 and TRBV6-3, could not be distinguished by the 87-base-pair reads and were therefore excluded. Because HLA typing was missing for some donors at each locus, association tests included only the typed subset.

In total, just over 650 healthy bone marrow donors made up the cohort. At the time of sampling, all cohort members were nominally healthy, though unrecorded immune exposures were likely present. The donor tested CMV seronegative and was one of the 352 seronegative cohort members. Every donor gave a peripheral blood sample, and the peripheral blood mononuclear cells from that sample were used for TCR beta sequencing. The Qiagen DNeasy Blood Extraction Kit was used to extract genomic DNA from the blood cell samples. The protocol used for the library was the immunoSEQ multiplex PCR assay. The multiplex PCR relied on a mix of 60 forward primers for TCR Vbeta segments and 13 reverse primers for TCR Jbeta segments. Amplification of the CDR3 region of rearranged TCR beta genes was performed with a multiplex PCR assay on genomic DNA. On the Illumina HiSeq System, the amplified TCR beta libraries were sequenced as 87-base-pair reads. Under the source paper's analysis protocol: A later analysis tallied tens of millions of unique TCR beta chains across the 700 or so repertoires, and about 12 million of those chains were shared by two or more donors. To remove PCR and sequencing errors, raw reads were error-corrected and collapsed into unique sequences using a nearest-neighbor algorithm that merged closely related sequences. Alignment of CDR3 sequences to IMGT reference sequences was used to assign V, D and J gene segments. For a sequence to be retained, at least a six-nucleotide match to both a V gene segment and a J gene segment was required. Rearrangements were called productive when the CDR3 lacked stop codons and stayed in frame with V and J; all others were non-productive. Following IMGT convention, CDR3 was defined as the stretch from the second conserved V-encoded cysteine up to the conserved J-encoded phenylalanine. The earlier analysis of 587 of the donors excluded sequences that lacked an unambiguous match to a single V gene segment. In an earlier analysis of around 590 of the donors, a V segment was called functional when productive rearrangements were above 56.7%, and segregating when the standard deviation between donors exceeded 5%. A statistical classification framework was built to diagnose cytomegalovirus status from the catalog of TCR beta chain sequences. In a later analysis, V and J genes were assigned by comparing TCR nucleotide sequences against IMGT/GENE-DB human TR gene sequences. A later analysis assigned CDR3 sequences and most-parsimonious VDJ recombination scenarios with the TCRdist pipeline. A later analysis defined each TCR beta chain by its CDR3 amino acid sequence plus V-gene family, and excluded reads lacking a unique V-gene family. As a way to deal with suspected cross-contamination and a sequencing artifact, a later analysis dropped hundreds of nucleotide sequences that were highly shared and had low generation probability. For each public chain, a later analysis derived a clonal expansion index from normalized ranks of inferred template counts within each repertoire. In a later analysis, generation probabilities were computed with a VDJ recombination model fitted to out-of-frame rearrangements, and the resulting probabilities were checked against IGoR. In a later analysis, TCR-TCR, TCR-HLA and TCR-CMV co-occurrence was scored with hypergeometric tests, and a repertoire-size bias correction was applied to TCR pairs. In a later analysis, false discovery rates were estimated by permuting HLA or CMV assignments 20 times. In a later analysis, co-occurring TCRs were grouped using DBSCAN, with TCRdist sequence similarity added in when clustering inside HLA-allele-positive subsets. Co-occurrence clustering excluded repertoires with fewer than 30,000 or more than 120,000 public chains, plus five with anomalous nucleotide sharing. This immuneACCESS table, as held by TCRdb, lists in-frame sequences with V and J called but not all clones. Of the missing ones, under half trace to an unresolved V gene in checked studies; the others have no known cause. For V, J and clone size, that table is used; D and trimming come from the DNA. The sample table contains around 180,000 clones; only one count was recorded for about 65% of them. Roughly 1.6% of the sample is in the top ten clones.

The CDR3 holds 14 amino acids from the cysteine to the phenylalanine. Just CDR3 DNA is preserved here, 42 bases in frame from base 1. CDR1 is given as SGHNT and CDR2 as YENEEA, both from the germline V gene. At the junction V is shortened by 1 base and J by 4 bases, with 10 bases in between. The table lists this clone with a few counts. Its antigen specificity is not known. Base quality data are lacking; no much larger clone is found one base away. The chain couples TRBV11-3 to TRBJ1-1, with a tentative D gene TRBD1 over 5 matching bases. The TCR originated in a girl between 5 and 17 years old in good health and CMV-seronegative. The sample taken for sequencing was PBMCs. CDR3 reads: CASSLGSGATEAFF. The nucleotide sequence reads as follows: TGTGCCAGCAGCTTAGGCTCTGGGGCCACTGAAGCTTTCTTT.